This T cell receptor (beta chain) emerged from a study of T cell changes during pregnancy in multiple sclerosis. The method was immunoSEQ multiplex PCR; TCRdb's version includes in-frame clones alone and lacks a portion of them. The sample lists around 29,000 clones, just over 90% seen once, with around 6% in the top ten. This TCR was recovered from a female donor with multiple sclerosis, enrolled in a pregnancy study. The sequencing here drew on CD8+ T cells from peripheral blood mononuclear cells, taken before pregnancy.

The CDR3 sequence is CASSESYEQYF. Written as DNA, the CDR3 is TGTGCCAGCAGCGAGTCATACGAGCAGTACTTC. The V and J genes are TRBV7-9 and TRBJ2-7; D remains ambiguous. V gave up 5 bases and J gave up 4 bases, with 6 bases separating them. The CDR3 is 11 amino acids. Germline V lookup: CDR1 SEHNR, CDR2 FQNEAQ (reference sequence).